This is a list of T cell receptor beta chains from one sample in a study of blood T cells in healthy people across ages. Each CDR3 protein gets one entry after TCRdb re-called the 5' RACE reads with MiXCR. Among roughly 1.7 million distinct CDR3 sequences listed, roughly a third were seen once. The material sequenced was blood. Every receptor here comes from a woman in her twenties or thirties in good health. CDR3s include the opening cysteine and the closing phenylalanine or tryptophan. Each record gives: J gene, D gene, V gene, clone size, CDR3 DNA, CDR3 protein. A D gene is named only where the DNA matches it firmly. Only part of the rows carry a size: once, few, many, or a class if the clone is expanded.

j_call: TRBJ1-1; d_call: NA; v_call: TRBV5-1; clone_size: NA; cdr3_nt: TGCGCCAGCAGACCACAGGGATCCACTGGAGCTTTCTTT; cdr3_aa: CASRPQGSTGAFF
j_call: TRBJ2-1; d_call: NA; v_call: TRBV2; clone_size: NA; cdr3_nt: TGTGCCAGCAGGGCAGGGGATGAGCAGTTCTTC; cdr3_aa: CASRAGDEQFF
j_call: TRBJ1-2; d_call: NA; v_call: TRBV6-2/TRBV6-3; clone_size: few; cdr3_nt: TGTGCCAGCAGTCCGATATCAATTACAGGGTTGGACTATGGCTACACCTTC; cdr3_aa: CASSPISITGLDYGYTF
j_call: TRBJ2-7; d_call: NA; v_call: TRBV10-3; clone_size: NA; cdr3_nt: TGTGCCATCACCCAAGGAGCGGACGAGCAGTACTTC; cdr3_aa: CAITQGADEQYF
j_call: TRBJ2-5; d_call: TRBD2; v_call: TRBV3-1; clone_size: NA; cdr3_nt: TGTGCCAGCGTTACAGGACTAGCGGCGCAAGAGACCCAGTACTTC; cdr3_aa: CASVTGLAAQETQYF
j_call: TRBJ2-2; d_call: NA; v_call: TRBV6-2/TRBV6-3; clone_size: NA; cdr3_nt: TGTGCCAGCCGTACCGGGAGTAATGTGAACACCGGGGAGCTGTTTTTT; cdr3_aa: CASRTGSNVNTGELFF
j_call: TRBJ2-1; d_call: TRBD1; v_call: TRBV3-1; clone_size: NA; cdr3_nt: TGTGCCAGCAGCCAACTTGGCGGGACAGGGGCTGAAGAGCAGTTCTTC; cdr3_aa: CASSQLGGTGAEEQFF
j_call: TRBJ2-5; d_call: TRBD2; v_call: TRBV27; clone_size: few; cdr3_nt: TGTGCCAGCAGCCGGACTAGCGGAACCGCCCAGTACTTC; cdr3_aa: CASSRTSGTAQYF
j_call: TRBJ1-2; d_call: TRBD1; v_call: TRBV28; clone_size: many; cdr3_nt: TGTGCCAGCAGCCCACAGGGGAAGGCTTGGGGCTACACCTTC; cdr3_aa: CASSPQGKAWGYTF
j_call: TRBJ1-1; d_call: TRBD1; v_call: TRBV6-5; clone_size: few; cdr3_nt: TGTGCCAGCGGCTACAGGGGGAACACTGAAGCTTTCTTT; cdr3_aa: CASGYRGNTEAFF
j_call: TRBJ2-7; d_call: TRBD1; v_call: TRBV6-1; clone_size: NA; cdr3_nt: TGTGCCATGATGACCGGGACAGGGAACAACGAGCAGTACTTC; cdr3_aa: CAMMTGTGNNEQYF
j_call: TRBJ1-1; d_call: TRBD1; v_call: TRBV29-1; clone_size: NA; cdr3_nt: TGCAGCACACCTCGTACAGGGGGGCGCCCTGTGGCCACTGAAGCTTTCTTT; cdr3_aa: CSTPRTGGRPVATEAFF
j_call: TRBJ1-1; d_call: NA; v_call: TRBV7-9; clone_size: NA; cdr3_nt: TGTGCCAGCAGCTTATCAGGCCCGGGGTGGGCTTTCTTT; cdr3_aa: CASSLSGPGWAFF
j_call: TRBJ2-1; d_call: TRBD1; v_call: TRBV6-5; clone_size: NA; cdr3_nt: TGTGCCAGCAGAGCAACAATCAAGACAGGGTACAATGAGCAGTTCTTC; cdr3_aa: CASRATIKTGYNEQFF
j_call: TRBJ2-3; d_call: NA; v_call: TRBV15; clone_size: NA; cdr3_nt: TGTGCCACCAGCAGAGATAGGGCCGCAAGGGCAGCAGATACGCAGTATTTT; cdr3_aa: CATSRDRAARAADTQYF
j_call: TRBJ1-1; d_call: NA; v_call: TRBV30; clone_size: NA; cdr3_nt: TGTGCCTGGAGTGGACTTAGGAACACTGAAGCTTTCTTT; cdr3_aa: CAWSGLRNTEAFF
j_call: TRBJ2-1; d_call: TRBD1; v_call: TRBV7-9; clone_size: NA; cdr3_nt: TGTGCCAGCAGCTCGCCCTGGGACAGAGGGGACAATGAGCAGTTCTTC; cdr3_aa: CASSSPWDRGDNEQFF
j_call: TRBJ2-4; d_call: TRBD2; v_call: TRBV3-1; clone_size: few; cdr3_nt: TGTGCCAGCAGCCAGTCTAGCGGGAGGGCCTACATTCAGTACTTC; cdr3_aa: CASSQSSGRAYIQYF
j_call: TRBJ2-5; d_call: NA; v_call: TRBV7-9; clone_size: once; cdr3_nt: TGTGCCAGCCCCCGGGAGCCCCTCCGAAATGAGCAGTACTTC; cdr3_aa: CASPREPLRNEQYF
j_call: TRBJ2-7; d_call: TRBD2; v_call: TRBV7-9; clone_size: many; cdr3_nt: TGTGCCAGCAGCCCCCCGACTAGCGGGCCCGCCTACGAGCAGTACTTC; cdr3_aa: CASSPPTSGPAYEQYF